These 17 T cell receptor beta chains came from one sample sequenced in a study of shared clonotypes between healthy human individuals (TCRdb year 2020). Library preparation used the immunoSEQ multiplex PCR assay. The clones in this table, taken by TCRdb from immuneACCESS, are in-frame only. Not every clone is retained; where verified, under half of the shortfall comes from an unresolved V gene, and the cause of the rest is unknown. Here the sample has over a million clones; 65% to 75% occur a single time. The leading ten clones occupy approximately 1.5% of the sample. Sequencing was performed on memory CD4+ T cells sorted from blood. The sample's cell subset or site label is to be understood as: CD45RA-negative fraction. Receptor source: a man in his late teens or twenties in good health.

To note about this clone: Other DNA sequences of this sample code for an identical CDR3. The gene calls are TRBV19 and TRBJ1-1; D is uncertain. CDR1 is LNHDA and CDR2 is SQIVND in the germline V gene (reference sequence). The CDR3 is made up of 14 amino acids. The V end was cut by 5 bases, the J end by 0 bases, with 10 bases between. CDR3 region: CASSGREMNTEAFF. DNA for the CDR3: TGTGCCAGTAGTGGAAGGGAAATGAACACTGAAGCTTTCTTT.

V gene TRBV6-1 combines with J gene TRBJ1-3; no clear D gene. With 2 bases removed from V and 0 bases from J, the gap between germline ends came to 8 bases. Germline V CDR1 and CDR2: MNHNS, SASEGT. The CDR3 spans 15 residues. CDR3 coding DNA: TGTGCCAGCAGTGAATACAAGACCTCTGGAAACACCATATATTTT. This translates into CASSEYKTSGNTIYF.

This clone turned up a few times. The rearrangement uses TRBV2 and TRBJ1-5; D is undetermined. The CDR3 extends over 16 amino acids. CDR1 is SNHLY and CDR2 is FYNNEI in the germline V gene. The V and J ends lost 2 bases and 8 bases respectively, with 19 bases between them. CDR3 amino acids: CASSEQLINFGEPQHF. In DNA, the CDR3 is TGTGCCAGCAGTGAACAGTTGATAAACTTCGGGGAGCCCCAGCATTTT.

V gene TRBV5-1 combines with J gene TRBJ2-3; D is perhaps TRBD1 or TRBD2 (6 bases each). Trimming shortened V by 4 bases and J by 0 bases, and 12 bases separated the two germline ends. The CDR3 is made up of 15 amino acids. The germline CDR1 and CDR2 sequences are SGHRS and YFSETQ. The CDR3: CASSPGGGSTDTQYF. DNA for the CDR3: TGCGCCAGCAGCCCCGGGGGCGGGAGCACAGATACGCAGTATTTT. Variable domain in full (rest from reference TRBV5-1 and TRBJ2-3): KAGVTQTPRYLIKTRGQQVTLSCSPISGHRSVSWYQQTPGQGLQFLFEYFSETQRNKGNFPGRFSGRQFSNSRSEMNVSTLELGDSALYLCASSPGGGSTDTQYFGPGTRLTVL.

The chain recombines TRBV4-3 with TRBJ2-6; D gene ambiguous. The CDR3 sequence is 13 residues long. Germline CDR1 reads LGHNA; CDR2 reads YSLEER. Trimming pared 3 bases from V and 4 bases from J, leaving 4 bases between. CDR3 residues: CASSQTGANVLTF. DNA for the CDR3: TGCGCCAGCAGCCAGACGGGGGCCAACGTCCTGACTTTC.

In this sample, this clone turned up once. This chain links TRBV4-2 with TRBJ2-7; maybe TRBD1 (6 bases). The germline V gene has CDR1 LGHNA and CDR2 YNFKEQ. Between the trimmed V and J ends, which lost 0 bases and 6 bases, there was a span of 12 bases. The CDR3 length is 14 residues. The CDR3 sequence: CASSQDRRQAEQYF. The CDR3 coding sequence is TGTGCCAGCAGCCAAGATCGGCGACAGGCCGAGCAGTACTTC.

The V call is TRBV5-1, the J call TRBJ2-2; no clear D gene. This CDR3 is 13 amino acids long. The V end was cut by 5 bases, the J end by 1 base, with 6 bases between. Germline V CDR1 and CDR2: SGHRS, YFSETQ. As DNA, the CDR3 is TGCGCCAGCAGGGCAGGGAACACCGGGGAGCTGTTTTTT. Encoded protein: CASRAGNTGELFF.

The chain recombines TRBV27 with TRBJ1-1; TRBD1 might be the D (6 bases). This CDR3 contains 13 residues. CDR1 is MNHEY and CDR2 is SMNVEV in the germline V gene (reference sequence). V dropped 6 bases and J dropped 6 bases, with 14 bases sitting between them. The DNA of the CDR3 is TGTGCCAGCAGAACAGGGATAGTGGCTGAAGCTTTCTTT. This translates into CASRTGIVAEAFF.

This sequence joins TRBV27 and TRBJ1-2, with 10 positions matching TRBD1. The CDR3 runs 16 residues. CDR1 is MNHEY, CDR2 SMNVEV, per germline (reference sequence). After removal of 6 bases from V and 5 bases from J, the junction contained 12 bases not matched to a gene. CDR3 loop: CASSSTDRGNLYGYTF. The CDR3 nucleotides are TGTGCCAGCAGCTCAACGGACAGGGGGAATTTATATGGCTACACCTTC.

The chain has TRBV6-1 and TRBJ2-5, with D possibly being TRBD2 (5 bases). V shed 0 bases and J shed 5 bases, with 16 bases lying between them. Germline V gene lookup returns CDR1 MNHNS and CDR2 SASEGT. The CDR3 consists of 16 residues. CDR3 DNA sequence: TGTGCCAGCAGTGAAGCGACGGCCGGAGGTCCGGAGACCCAGTACTTC. This sequence encodes CASSEATAGGPETQYF.

V usage is TRBV2 and J usage is TRBJ1-6; TRBD1 agrees at 7 bases. The germline V gene encodes CDR1 SNHLY and CDR2 FYNNEI. After removal of 10 bases from V and 7 bases from J, the junction contained 13 bases not matched to a gene. The CDR3 covers 15 residues. CDR3 loop: CAINTEGQLNSPLHF. The CDR3 DNA reads TGTGCCATCAATACCGAGGGACAGTTGAATTCACCCCTCCACTTT.

With regard to this clone: One junction end disagrees with the germline gene, perhaps due to a read error. Other DNA sequences in this specimen translate into the identical CDR3. This chain joins TRBV5-1 and TRBJ2-7; 7 bases align to TRBD1. The CDR3 has 16 amino acids. Germline V gene sequence: CDR1 SGHRS, CDR2 YFSETQ. Here the CDR3 DNA reads TGCGCCAGTAGCTTTCCTTGGGACAGCATGAGTGGCGAGCAGTACTTC. Translated, it gives CASSFPWDSMSGEQYF.

The gene calls are TRBV11-2 and TRBJ1-1; 10 bases fit TRBD1. CDR3 length: 16 residues. Germline V gene sequence: CDR1 SGHAT, CDR2 FQNNGV. With 5 bases clipped from V and 3 bases from J, the junction kept 9 bases outside the gene matches. This chain's CDR3 is CASSPVPGQGYTEAFF. Here the CDR3 DNA reads TGTGCCAGCAGCCCAGTCCCGGGACAGGGGTACACTGAAGCTTTCTTT.

V and J are TRBV18 and TRBJ2-7, with 11 bases identical to TRBD2. The CDR3 is made up of 16 amino acids. V gave up 6 bases and J gave up 0 bases; unmatched junction bases: 7. The germline CDR1 and CDR2 sequences are KGHSH and LQKENI. DNA for the CDR3: TGTGCCAGCTCCCAAGGGACTAGCGGATTCTCCTACGAGCAGTACTTC. This encodes CASSQGTSGFSYEQYF.

The sample holds one count of this clone. The CDR3 region has the DNA TGCGCCAGCAGCTTGCTTATGGGCACAGATACGCAGTATTTT. It is translated as CASSLLMGTDTQYF. The chain recombines TRBV5-1 with TRBJ2-3; D not resolved. The CDR3 is 14 amino acids. Germline CDR1 SGHRS, CDR2 YFSETQ. V lost 1 base, J lost 1 base, and 7 bases lay in between.

The chain carries TRBV30 and TRBJ1-5; unclear D gene. The CDR3 runs to 15 residues. Germline V gene data show CDR1 as GTSNPN and CDR2 as SVGIG (reference sequence). The V and J ends lost 2 bases and 2 bases respectively, with 13 bases between them. The CDR3 DNA reads TGTGCCTGGAGTTTACCGGGAGCTCGCAATCAGCCCCAGCATTTT. Its translation is CAWSLPGARNQPQHF.

This clone was counted a few times. The V gene is TRBV13, the J gene TRBJ1-1; D is undetermined. V dropped 5 bases and J dropped 1 base, with 8 bases sitting between them. CDR1 is PRHDT, CDR2 FYEKMQ, per germline (reference sequence). The CDR3 sequence is 13 residues long. CDR3 in DNA: TGTGCCAGCAGCGGACGGAGGAACACTGAAGCTTTCTTT. Translation gives CASSGRRNTEAFF.